Shown below are 20 T cell receptor beta chains from a single sample sequenced in a study of technical replicates of blood from several donors. Measured with immunoSEQ multiplex PCR; TCRdb has only the in-frame clones, and not every one. This table holds around 80,000 clones, roughly 93% found once. Sample: T cells isolated from PBMCs. Receptors were obtained from a human donor in good health.

This sequence joins TRBV27 and TRBJ1-1; no clear D gene. This CDR3 is built from 15 residues. Germline-derived CDR1 and CDR2 are MNHEY and SMNVEV (reference sequence). V was pared by 3 bases and J by 1 base, with 12 bases between. CDR3: CASSFIGRTNTEAFF. CDR3 DNA sequence: TGTGCCAGCAGTTTTATTGGGAGGACGAACACTGAAGCTTTCTTT.

This sequence joins TRBV28 and TRBJ2-5, with 9 bases lining up with TRBD1. The CDR3 has 14 amino acids. Germline assignment: CDR1 MDHEN and CDR2 SYDVKM. V dropped 5 bases and J dropped 3; count of bases not matched to a gene: 4. As DNA, the CDR3 is TGTGCCAGCAGTCCACGGACAGGGGAAGAGACCCAGTACTTC. This sequence encodes CASSPRTGEETQYF.

The chain combines TRBV7-9 with TRBJ1-4; tentatively, D is TRBD1 (6 bases). The CDR3 runs 13 residues. In germline, CDR1 is SEHNR, CDR2 FQNEAQ (reference sequence). Trimming shortened V by 7 bases and J by 1 base, and 7 bases separated the two germline ends. The CDR3 nucleotides read TGTGCCAGCAAGGGGGAAACTAATGAAAAACTGTTTTTT. Protein: CASKGETNEKLFF.

The rearrangement links TRBV19 to TRBJ1-3; D gene unclear. The CDR3 extends over 17 amino acids. V was trimmed by 7 bases and J by 0 bases, leaving 19 bases between them. Germline values: CDR1 LNHDA, CDR2 SQIVND (reference sequence). The CDR3 coding sequence is TGTGCCAGTATCTCCGGAGCCCCCTTATTCTCTGGAAACACCATATATTTT. Amino acids: CASISGAPLFSGNTIYF.

This sequence joins TRBV5-1 and TRBJ1-1; D is ambiguous. The CDR3 runs to 14 residues. Trimming cost V 2 bases and J 1 base, with 9 bases left between them. From germline, CDR1 is SGHRS and CDR2 YFSETQ. The CDR3 coding sequence is TGCGCCAGCAGCTTCGGCCAGCGGAACACTGAAGCTTTCTTT. This gives the protein CASSFGQRNTEAFF.

V usage is TRBV2 and J usage is TRBJ2-1; 10 positions match TRBD2. The CDR3 has 16 amino acids. V lost 3 bases and J lost 8; bases outside the gene matches: 10. CDR1 is SNHLY, CDR2 FYNNEI, per germline. CDR3 coding DNA: TGTGCCAGCAGTGACCCTAGCGGGAGAGCAAGCTATGAGCAGTTCTTC. This codes for CASSDPSGRASYEQFF.

The V gene is TRBV10-2, the J gene TRBJ2-7, with TRBD2 matching over 16 bases. Germline-derived CDR1 and CDR2 are WSHSY and SAAADI. V trimming: 10 bases; J trimming: 2 bases; junction bases outside the gene matches: 14. This CDR3 contains 18 residues. The CDR3 coding sequence is TGCGCCACCACACCGGGACTAGCGGGAGGGGGCCTGACCTACGAGCAGTACTTC. It yields the protein CATTPGLAGGGLTYEQYF.

This chain connects TRBV5-1 to TRBJ1-1, with 8 bases matching TRBD1. The CDR3 consists of 17 residues. With 4 bases clipped from V and 1 base from J, the junction kept 12 bases outside the gene matches. Germline V CDR1 and CDR2: SGHRS, YFSETQ. CDR3 DNA sequence: TGCGCCAGCAGCGGCCGCATCATGACAGGGGCGAACACTGAAGCTTTCTTT. As protein: CASSGRIMTGANTEAFF.

The chain is built from TRBV13 and TRBJ1-3; no reliable D call. Germline assignment: CDR1 PRHDT and CDR2 FYEKMQ (reference sequence). The CDR3 extends over 15 amino acids. Trimming left V 3 bases short and J 4 bases short, with 13 bases between. The CDR3 nucleotides read TGTGCCAGCAGCTTTTCCCCGGGGTTAGGAAACACCATATATTTT. This codes for CASSFSPGLGNTIYF. The whole variable domain, filled in from reference TRBV13 and TRBJ1-3, reads AAGVIQSPRHLIKEKRETATLKCYPIPRHDTVYWYQQGPGQDPQFLISFYEKMQSDKGSIPDRFSAQQFSDYHSELNMSSLELGDSALYFCASSFSPGLGNTIYFGEGSWLTVV.

In DNA form, the CDR3 reads TGTGCCAGTAGCGTGTTGGATTTACAGGGGAACAATCAGCCCCAGCATTTT. It yields the protein CASSVLDLQGNNQPQHF. V usage is TRBV19 and J usage is TRBJ1-5; 7 nucleotides line up with TRBD1. This CDR3 has 17 residues. From germline, CDR1 is LNHDA and CDR2 SQIVND (reference sequence). V lost 6 bases, J lost 3 bases, and 14 bases stayed unmatched.

The chain joins TRBV29-1 to TRBJ1-1; D possibly corresponds to TRBD1 (6 bases). The CDR3 length is 10 residues. The ends were cut back, 7 bases at V and 10 bases at J, with 13 bases in the middle. Germline V lookup: CDR1 SQVTM, CDR2 ANQGSEA. The CDR3 here is CSAVIQGAFF. The CDR3 DNA reads as TGCAGCGCTGTGATACAGGGAGCTTTCTTT.

The sample holds one count of this clone. The chain employs TRBV27 and TRBJ2-7, with 7 bases matching TRBD1. The CDR3 consists of 12 residues. V shed 3 bases and J 9 bases; nucleotides not matched to a gene: 5. Per the germline V gene, CDR1 is MNHEY and CDR2 is SMNVEV (reference sequence). CDR3 sequence: CASSFQGDGQYF. CDR3 DNA sequence: TGTGCCAGCAGTTTTCAGGGGGACGGGCAGTACTTC.

This clone has a single count. This chain uses TRBV18 with TRBJ1-6; 12 bases are shared with TRBD1. This CDR3 is built from 18 residues. Germline V CDR1 and CDR2: KGHSH, LQKENI. J lost 10 bases, V lost 4 bases, and 14 bases had no gene match. CDR3 DNA: TGTGCCAGCTCACTCAAACCGGGACAGGGGGCCGCCGGATCACCCCTCCACTTT. As protein: CASSLKPGQGAAGSPLHF.

The J gene is TRBJ1-3, the V gene TRBV18; 9 bases are shared with TRBD1. The CDR3 extends over 15 amino acids. J lost 4 bases, V lost 2 bases, and 3 bases had no gene match. Germline V CDR1 and CDR2: KGHSH, LQKENI. The CDR3 sequence is CASSPGTGKGNTIYF. CDR3 bases: TGTGCCAGCTCACCAGGGACAGGGAAAGGAAACACCATATATTTT.

This clone has just one count. The chain couples TRBV5-4 to TRBJ2-2, with TRBD1 matching 8 bases. V was clipped by 3 bases and J by 4 bases; unmatched bases: 5. The CDR3 covers 15 residues. CDR1 SGHNT and CDR2 YYREEE come from the germline V gene (reference sequence). The CDR3 spells CASSSRDRITGELFF. The CDR3 nucleotides are TGTGCCAGCAGCTCCCGGGACAGGATCACCGGGGAGCTGTTTTTT.

The gene calls are TRBV13 and TRBJ2-5, with TRBD2 identical over 8 bases. With V trimmed by 4 bases and J by 5 bases, 12 bases remained unmatched. CDR3 size: 16 residues. The V gene's germline CDR1 is PRHDT and CDR2 FYEKMQ (reference sequence). In DNA, the CDR3 is TGTGCCAGCAGCTCCGATACCGGGAGGGCGGGGGAGACCCAGTACTTC. It codes for CASSSDTGRAGETQYF.

This chain links TRBV19 with TRBJ2-2, with D possibly TRBD2 on 6 matching bases. The V gene's germline CDR1 is LNHDA and CDR2 SQIVND (reference sequence). V shed 5 bases and J shed 4 bases, with 11 bases lying between them. The CDR3 has 14 amino acids. The CDR3 DNA follows: TGTGCCAGTAGTTCGGACTATCGCACCGGGGAGCTGTTTTTT. Its protein product is CASSSDYRTGELFF.

On this clone itself: Its ends do not fully match the called genes, so a read error is possible. The chain uses TRBV7-6 and TRBJ2-5; unclear D gene. Germline assignment: CDR1 SGHVS and CDR2 FNYEAQ. This CDR3 has 11 residues. The CDR3 sequence: CASSLSQVQNF. The CDR3 DNA is TGTGCCAGCAGCCTCAGTCAGGTCCAGAACTTC.

This chain uses TRBV7-9 with TRBJ2-1, with D uncertain. There are 13 residues in the CDR3. V lost 2 bases, J lost 5 bases, and 7 bases lay in between. Germline V gene data show CDR1 as SEHNR and CDR2 as FQNEAQ (reference sequence). The CDR3 spells CASSLSEDNEQFF. DNA for the CDR3: TGTGCCAGCAGCTTATCAGAGGACAATGAGCAGTTCTTC.

The chain joins TRBV5-1 to TRBJ1-1, with D perhaps TRBD1 (6 bases). The CDR3 loop spans 14 amino acids. V was pared by 3 bases and J by 1 base, with 10 bases between. Looked up from germline, CDR1 is SGHRS and CDR2 is YFSETQ. The CDR3 region is CASSWTVTNTEAFF. For the CDR3, the DNA is TGCGCCAGCAGCTGGACAGTCACGAACACTGAAGCTTTCTTT.